This TCR beta chain derives from a study of T cell responses to AZD1222 COVID-19 vaccine. General study findings and limits: A rise in Spike-specific TCR breadth and depth followed two AZD1222 doses.

About this clone: Its antigen remains unidentified.

The assay was immunoSEQ multiplex PCR, and TCRdb's table has in-frame clones only and misses some. The sample shows approximately 130,000 clones, approximately 92% of them seen only once. This CDR3 is 13 amino acids long. CDR1 and CDR2 (germline): LGHNA, YSLEER. Trimming cost V 0 bases and J 15 bases, with 12 bases left between them. Researchers grouped second doses given at about 4 or about 12 weeks into one pool. The chain recombines TRBV4-3 with TRBJ1-6; D not certain. The TCR comes from an adult who received the AZD1222 COVID-19 vaccine. Here the sequenced sample was peripheral blood, taken 28 days after the second AZD1222 dose. The CDR3 nucleotides read TGCGCCAGCAGCCAAGATACTGGCCGTTTCCTCCACTTT. Protein: CASSQDTGRFLHF.